This T cell receptor beta chain was identified in a study of CD8+ T cells in alopecia areata. The treatment denotes: oral pan-JAK inhibitor, 5-10 mg twice daily. It was from PBMCs that CD4+ and CD8+ T cells were sorted. Once RNA had been extracted, it was reverse transcribed into cDNA to act as the sequencing template. Sequencing was performed with immunoSEQ multiplex PCR; in TCRdb, only in-frame clones are kept and a portion is missing. The table records 200,000 to 250,000 clones, 66% of them present only once. This CDR3 comprises 14 residues. Germline V CDR1 and CDR2: ENHRY, SYGVKD. Trimming shortened V by 6 bases and J by 6 bases, and 14 bases separated the two germline ends.

This material consisted of CD4+ T cells sorted from blood, taken between weeks 44 and 45, from a patient treated with tofacitinib. The chain is built from TRBV10-3 and TRBJ1-4; TRBD1 might be the D (6 bases). The sequence was obtained from a human donor with alopecia areata. CDR3 sequence: CAIRESGADEKLFF. CDR3 bases: TGTGCCATCAGGGAATCGGGGGCGGATGAAAAACTGTTTTTT.